The sequence of this TCR beta chain was determined in a study of blood T cell repertoires in COVID-19. Study overall: Samples of COVID-19 (acute and convalescent) were obtained from the United States, Italy and Spain. PBMCs, B-cell-depleted T cells, or T cells were the source of the cDNA or gDNA that made up the material.

Authors' methods: Quantification of nucleated cells was approximated via reference gene primer amplification. Generated by immunoSEQ multiplex PCR, the TCRdb table keeps only in-frame clones and is missing some. D and trimming come from the DNA, and the V and J calls and clone size come from that table. Of some 70,000 clones in the sample, 65% to 90% were seen once. The CDR3 sequence is 16 residues long. Germline lookup yields CDR1 MNHNY and CDR2 SVGAGI (reference sequence). V dropped 5 bases and J dropped 2 bases, with 16 bases sitting between them. Sequencing was done on a sample of peripheral blood. The chain uses TRBV6-6 and TRBJ1-3; possible D gene TRBD1, 5 bases. The source is a man between 60 and 70 years old with acute or convalescent COVID-19. This chain's CDR3 is CASSLRRDGTGNTIYF. CDR3 in DNA: TGTGCCAGCAGTCTCCGGCGGGACGGTACTGGAAACACCATATATTTT.